This T cell receptor (beta chain) emerged from a study of T cells in Graves' hyperthyroidism and ophthalmopathy. The investigators amplified TCR beta CDR3 regions from RNA transcripts. HTBI primers were employed in a first-round RT-PCR of the TCR CDR3. Via MiXCR, TCRdb re-called the multiplex PCR reads, giving one row per CDR3 protein. There are 100,000 to 140,000 distinct CDR3 sequences in the sample; about 16% occur only once, and 40% to 50% lies in the top ten. This clonotype was detected many times. The antigen remains unidentified. Per germline, CDR1 LGHDT and CDR2 YNNKEL (reference sequence). The CDR3 loop spans 16 amino acids. V was clipped by 2 bases and J by 3 bases; unmatched bases: 4. It was considered stable Graves' hyperthyroidism when ophthalmopathy did not progress within 18 months. Patients aged 18 to 65 with hyperthyroidism were newly diagnosed, with duration under 2 months. Overall study findings and caveats: In validation, the model predicted ophthalmopathy. These predictions came a median about 6.5 months before onset. Most expanded thyroid clonotypes above 0.001 also appeared in blood.

The specimen was blood. The chain uses TRBV3-1 and TRBJ2-3; 11 bases map to TRBD2. This TCR was sampled from a woman aged 45-59 years with Graves' hyperthyroidism. The CDR3 sequence: CASSQRLAGLTDTQYF. For the CDR3, the DNA is TGTGCCAGCAGCCAAAGACTAGCGGGATTAACAGATACGCAGTATTTT.